These T cell receptor beta chains were read from a single sample in a study of neoadjuvant anti-PD-1 for oral cavity cancer. Using immunoSEQ multiplex PCR, the repertoire was profiled, and TCRdb retains in-frame clones only, with some absent. Of around 60,000 clones listed, around 80% were seen once; the top ten hold just over 2.5%. The starting material was PBMCs, obtained before nivolumab (anti-PD-1) treatment. Receptor source: a person between 35 and 79 years old with oral cavity squamous cell carcinoma. CDR3s include the opening cysteine and the closing phenylalanine or tryptophan. D genes are given only for firm matches. Part of the rows lack a size; the others show once, few, many or a class for expanded clones.

D,size,J,V,DNA,CDR3
.,.,TRBJ2-2,TRBV2,TGTGCCAGCTTAAGGGGGGCGAGAACCGGGGAGCTGTTTTTT,CASLRGARTGELFF
.,.,TRBJ2-5,TRBV30,TGTGCCTGGAGTGTAGGGGGAGAGACCCAGTACTTC,CAWSVGGETQYF
.,.,TRBJ2-7,TRBV14,TGTGCCAGCAGCCAGGTCTTGGGACGGACGGACTCCGAGCAGTACTTC,CASSQVLGRTDSEQYF
.,.,TRBJ1-4,TRBV11-2,TGTGCCTCGCGGGAGACTGAAAAACTGTTTTTT,CASRETEKLFF
.,few,TRBJ2-2,TRBV6-7,TGTGCCAGCAGTTATGGGCGCGGGGAGCTGTTTTTT,CASSYGRGELFF
TRBD1,once,TRBJ1-3,TRBV6-5,TGTGCCAGCAGGCCCCCGACAGGGTTTGGAAACACCATATATTTT,CASRPPTGFGNTIYF
TRBD1,.,TRBJ1-6,TRBV7-2,TGTGCCAGCAGCTCCCGACAGGGACACTCTTCACCCCTCCACTTT,CASSSRQGHSSPLHF
TRBD2,.,TRBJ2-2,TRBV9,TGTGCCAGCAGCGTAGATATCTCTAGCGGGAGAGGTACCGGGGAGCTGTTTTTT,CASSVDISSGRGTGELFF
TRBD1,.,TRBJ1-5,TRBV30,TGTGCCTGGGAAGGGACAGGGGACAATCAGCCCCAGCATTTT,CAWEGTGDNQPQHF
.,.,TRBJ2-3,TRBV14,TGTGCCAGCAGCCAAGCGGGTGCCCCAGATACGCAGTATTTT,CASSQAGAPDTQYF
TRBD1,.,TRBJ2-7,TRBV9,TGTGCCAGCAGCGTAGGGGGACAGGGAGGCGAGCAGTACTTC,CASSVGGQGGEQYF
TRBD2,.,TRBJ2-2,TRBV10-1,TGCGCCAGCAGTGATCTGACTAGCGGGAGGGACACCGGGGAGCTGTTTTTT,CASSDLTSGRDTGELFF
TRBD1,.,TRBJ1-5,TRBV30,TGTGCCTGGTGTCGCCCCGGGACAGGGAGCAATCAGCCCCAGCATTTT,CAWCRPGTGSNQPQHF
.,.,TRBJ1-5,TRBV23-1,TGCGCCAGCAGTCAAGTGGGGGAACGGGAAGGCAATCAGCCCCAGCATTTT,CASSQVGEREGNQPQHF
TRBD2,.,TRBJ2-2,TRBV19,TGTGCCAGTAGTTCGACTAGCGTAGGTACCGGGGAGCTGTTTTTT,CASSSTSVGTGELFF
.,few,TRBJ1-4,TRBV5-1,TGCGCCAGCAGCTTGAGTACAGGCCCTGCAACTAATGAAAAACTGTTTTTT,CASSLSTGPATNEKLFF
.,.,TRBJ1-4,TRBV4-1,TGCGCCAGCAGCCAGGACAGTTCAACTAATGAAAAACTGTTTTTT,CASSQDSSTNEKLFF
.,.,TRBJ1-2,TRBV6-5,TGTGCCAGCAGTTACGGGGCCTACTATGGCTACACCTTC,CASSYGAYYGYTF
.,.,TRBJ2-3,TRBV14,TGTGCCAGCAGCCCACTCGGTAGGGGTCAAGATACGCAGTATTTT,CASSPLGRGQDTQYF
TRBD2,.,TRBJ2-3,TRBV11-2,TGTGCCAGCAGCTCTCCGGGACTAGCGGGGAAAAGCACAGATACGCAGTATTTT,CASSSPGLAGKSTDTQYF
.,.,TRBJ1-2,TRBV6-6,TGTGCCAGCAGTTACTCGCGGGAGCCCTATGGCTACACCTTC,CASSYSREPYGYTF
.,once,TRBJ2-5,TRBV6-6,TGTGCCAGCAGTACCTCCCGGAACCTACAAGAGACCCAGTACTTC,CASSTSRNLQETQYF
.,medium-sized,TRBJ2-6,TRBV2,TGTGCCAGCAGGGAGTCGGGCTCTGGGGCCAACGTCCTGACTTTC,CASRESGSGANVLTF
TRBD2,.,TRBJ2-2,TRBV5-4,TGTGCCAGCAGGACGACTAGCGGTATAAACACCGGGGAGCTGTTTTTT,CASRTTSGINTGELFF
.,.,TRBJ1-5,TRBV6-6,TGTGCCAGCAGTTACTCGGCCAGTCAGCCCCAGCATTTT,CASSYSASQPQHF
.,.,TRBJ1-1,TRBV5-4,TGTGCCAGCAGCTTCGGGGGCTTCTGGAACACTGAAGCTTTCTTT,CASSFGGFWNTEAFF
.,.,TRBJ1-6,TRBV27,TGTGCCAGCAGAGGGTCCGCCGCTTATAATTCACCCCTCCACTTT,CASRGSAAYNSPLHF
.,.,TRBJ1-6,TRBV5-1,TGCGCCAGCGGCGGGACGGACAATTCACCCCTCCACTTT,CASGGTDNSPLHF
.,once,TRBJ2-7,TRBV7-2,TGTGCCAGTAACCCGGGCCGACCGGCCCACGAGCAGTACTTC,CASNPGRPAHEQYF
TRBD1,few,TRBJ1-1,TRBV27,TGTGCCAGCAGGCAGGGACAGGGTCTTCTGATCACTGAAGCTTTCTTT,CASRQGQGLLITEAFF
TRBD2,once,TRBJ2-7,TRBV6-1,TGTGCCAGCAGGGTACCTCTGAGCGGGAGAGACGAGCAGTACTTC,CASRVPLSGRDEQYF